The clone carrying this T cell receptor beta chain was observed many times. The CDR3 has 14 amino acids. Trimming took 6 bases from V and 4 from J; bases not matched to a gene: 7. The sample originates from a study of T cell repertoires in cytomegalovirus infection. TCRdb processed the reads anew with MiXCR; each CDR3 protein has one entry. The sample records some 300,000 distinct CDR3 sequences, 17% being singletons. Specimen: PBMCs. The receptor comes from a human donor in good health (CMV status not recorded). Some clones in this sample may be carry-over from other donors' samples. The chain uses TRBV12-3 or TRBV12-4 and TRBJ1-1; TRBD1 matches at 8 bases. This CDR3 reads CASSPGQGFTEAFF. In DNA form, the CDR3 reads TGTGCCAGCAGCCCCGGACAGGGCTTCACTGAAGCTTTCTTT.